This T cell receptor (beta chain) is drawn from a study of blood T cell repertoires in COVID-19. V was pared by 6 bases and J by 5 bases, with 0 bases of the junction left unmatched. CDR1 is LGHNA, CDR2 YSLEER, per germline. CDR3 length: 11 amino acids. The data were produced by immunoSEQ multiplex PCR, yet TCRdb's version contains in-frame clones alone and is incomplete. The profile covers some 220,000 clones, with about nine tenths appearing a single time and about 3.1% taken by the ten largest. The chain uses TRBV4-3 and TRBJ1-2; 7 bases are shared with TRBD1. Sequenced sample: PBMCs or T cells enriched from blood (not recorded which). This receptor was identified in a woman aged 50 to 60 in a cohort exposed to, infected with or recovered from COVID-19 (not recorded which). CDR3: CASRGQYGYTF. In nucleotides, the CDR3 is TGCGCCAGCAGGGGACAGTATGGCTACACCTTC.